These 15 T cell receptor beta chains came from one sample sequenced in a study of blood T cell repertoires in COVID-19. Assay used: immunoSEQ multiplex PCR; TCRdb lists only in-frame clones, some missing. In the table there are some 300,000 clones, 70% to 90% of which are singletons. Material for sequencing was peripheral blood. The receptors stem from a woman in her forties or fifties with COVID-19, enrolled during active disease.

The CDR3 here is CASSQSDRVAAGELFF. CDR3 coding DNA: TGTGCCAGCAGCCAATCGGACAGGGTAGCGGCCGGGGAGCTGTTTTTT. This chain links TRBV7-8 with TRBJ2-2; 8 bases match TRBD1. Per the germline V gene, CDR1 is SGHVS and CDR2 is FQNEAQ. The ends lost 5 bases at V and 6 bases at J; junction bases unmatched: 11. The CDR3 is 16 amino acids.

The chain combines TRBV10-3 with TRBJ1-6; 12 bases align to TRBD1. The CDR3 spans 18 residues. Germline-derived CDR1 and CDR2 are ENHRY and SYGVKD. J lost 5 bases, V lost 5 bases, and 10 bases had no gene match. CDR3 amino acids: CAISPGTGGGRHNSPLHF. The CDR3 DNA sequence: TGTGCCATCAGTCCCGGGACAGGGGGCGGTCGCCATAATTCACCCCTCCACTTT.

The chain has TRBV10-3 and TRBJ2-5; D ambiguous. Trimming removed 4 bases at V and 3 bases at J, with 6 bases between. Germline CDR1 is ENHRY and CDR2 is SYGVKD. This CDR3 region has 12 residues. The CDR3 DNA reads TGTGCCATCAGTGGGAGTGAAGAGACCCAGTACTTC. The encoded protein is CAISGSEETQYF.

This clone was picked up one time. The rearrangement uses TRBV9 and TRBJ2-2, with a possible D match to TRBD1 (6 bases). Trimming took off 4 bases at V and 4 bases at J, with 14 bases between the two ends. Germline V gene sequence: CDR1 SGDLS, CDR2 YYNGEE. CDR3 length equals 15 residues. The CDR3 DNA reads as TGTGCCAGCAGCATACAACTCAGGGGCACCGGGGAGCTGTTTTTT. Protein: CASSIQLRGTGELFF.

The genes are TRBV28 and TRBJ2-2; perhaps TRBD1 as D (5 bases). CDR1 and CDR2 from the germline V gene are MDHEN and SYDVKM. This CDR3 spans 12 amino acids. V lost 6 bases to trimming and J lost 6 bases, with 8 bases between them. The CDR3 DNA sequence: TGTGCCAGCAGGCAGGGCGCCGGGGAGCTGTTTTTT. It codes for CASRQGAGELFF.

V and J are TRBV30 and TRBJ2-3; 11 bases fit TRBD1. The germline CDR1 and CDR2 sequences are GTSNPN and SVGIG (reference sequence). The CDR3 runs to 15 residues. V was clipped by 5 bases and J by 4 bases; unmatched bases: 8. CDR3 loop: CAWARGTGGADTQYF. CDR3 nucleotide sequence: TGTGCCTGGGCCCGAGGGACAGGGGGGGCAGATACGCAGTATTTT.

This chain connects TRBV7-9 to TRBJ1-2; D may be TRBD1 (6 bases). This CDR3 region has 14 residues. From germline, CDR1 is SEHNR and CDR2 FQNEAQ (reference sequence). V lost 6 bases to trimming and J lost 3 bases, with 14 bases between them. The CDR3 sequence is CASRGQLLDYGYTF. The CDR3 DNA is TGTGCCAGCAGAGGACAGCTACTTGACTATGGCTACACCTTC.

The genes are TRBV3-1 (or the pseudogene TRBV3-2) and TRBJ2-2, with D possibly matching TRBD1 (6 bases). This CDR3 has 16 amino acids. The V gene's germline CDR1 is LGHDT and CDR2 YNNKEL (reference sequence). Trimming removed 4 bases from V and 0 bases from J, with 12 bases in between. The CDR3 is CASSPMRTANTGELFF. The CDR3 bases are TGTGCCAGCAGCCCAATGAGGACAGCGAACACCGGGGAGCTGTTTTTT.

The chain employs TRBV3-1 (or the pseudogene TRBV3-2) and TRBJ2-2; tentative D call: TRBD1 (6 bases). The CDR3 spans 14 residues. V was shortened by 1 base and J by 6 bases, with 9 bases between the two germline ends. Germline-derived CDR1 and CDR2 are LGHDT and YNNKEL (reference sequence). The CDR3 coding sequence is TGTGCCAGCAGCCAAGTGACAGGTCCCGGGGAGCTGTTTTTT. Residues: CASSQVTGPGELFF.

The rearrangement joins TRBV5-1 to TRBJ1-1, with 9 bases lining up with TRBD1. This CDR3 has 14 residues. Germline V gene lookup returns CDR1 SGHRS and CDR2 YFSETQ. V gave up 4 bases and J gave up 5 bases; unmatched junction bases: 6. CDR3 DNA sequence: TGCGCCAGCAGCACGGGACAGGGAAAAACTGAAGCTTTCTTT. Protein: CASSTGQGKTEAFF.

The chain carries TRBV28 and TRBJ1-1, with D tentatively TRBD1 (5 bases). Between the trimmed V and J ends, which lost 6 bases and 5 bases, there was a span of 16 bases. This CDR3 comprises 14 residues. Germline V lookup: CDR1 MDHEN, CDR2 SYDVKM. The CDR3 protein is CASRPPGGRTEAFF. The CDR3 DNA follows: TGTGCCAGCAGACCCCCGGGGGGTCGGACTGAAGCTTTCTTT.

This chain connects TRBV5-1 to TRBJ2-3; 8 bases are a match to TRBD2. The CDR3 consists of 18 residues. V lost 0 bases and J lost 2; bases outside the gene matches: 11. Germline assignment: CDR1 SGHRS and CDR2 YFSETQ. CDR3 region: CASSLVAGGLTSTDTQYF. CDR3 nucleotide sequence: TGCGCCAGCAGCTTGGTGGCGGGAGGACTCACATCCACAGATACGCAGTATTTT.

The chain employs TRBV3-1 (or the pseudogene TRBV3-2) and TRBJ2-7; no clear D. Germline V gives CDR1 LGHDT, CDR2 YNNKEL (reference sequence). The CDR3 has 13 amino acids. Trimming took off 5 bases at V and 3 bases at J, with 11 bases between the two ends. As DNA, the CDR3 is TGTGCCAGCAGCTCCCCTAATGGCTACGAGCAGTACTTC. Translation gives CASSSPNGYEQYF.

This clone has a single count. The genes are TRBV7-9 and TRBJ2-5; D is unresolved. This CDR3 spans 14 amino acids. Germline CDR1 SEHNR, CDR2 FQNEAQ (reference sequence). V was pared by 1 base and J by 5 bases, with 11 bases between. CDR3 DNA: TGTGCCAGCAGCTTAGAACTGAATCGGGAGACCCAGTACTTC. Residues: CASSLELNRETQYF.

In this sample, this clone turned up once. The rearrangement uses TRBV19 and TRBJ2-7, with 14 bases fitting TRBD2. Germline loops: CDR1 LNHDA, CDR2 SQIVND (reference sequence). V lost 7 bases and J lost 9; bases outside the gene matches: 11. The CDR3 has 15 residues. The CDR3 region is CASTTGTSGSRVQYF. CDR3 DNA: TGTGCCAGTACCACCGGGACTAGCGGGAGTAGGGTGCAGTACTTC.